A single sample gave rise to the 19 T cell receptor beta chains below, sequenced in a study of T cell responses to AZD1222 COVID-19 vaccine. The assay was immunoSEQ multiplex PCR, and TCRdb's table has in-frame clones only and misses some. The sample has 150,000 or so clones, roughly nine tenths seen once. The sample in question was peripheral blood, obtained after recovery from COVID-19. Receptors were obtained from an adult who had recovered from COVID-19.

In its sample, this clone was seen once. V and J are TRBV5-1 and TRBJ1-2; TRBD1 aligns across 7 bases. CDR1 is SGHRS, CDR2 YFSETQ, per germline. The CDR3 is 14 amino acids. J gave up 4 bases and V 3 bases, and 6 bases lay outside the gene matches. The chain's CDR3 is CASSSGQLSYGYTF. CDR3 coding DNA: TGCGCCAGCAGCTCGGGACAGCTAAGCTATGGCTACACCTTC.

The V call is TRBV4-3, the J call TRBJ1-1; D is undetermined. CDR1 is LGHNA and CDR2 is YSLEER in the germline V gene. The CDR3 totals 13 residues. V was cut by 1 base and J by 11 bases, with 14 bases left in between. The CDR3 loop reads CASSQVPGYVAFF. CDR3 sequence (DNA): TGCGCCAGCAGCCAAGTTCCGGGTTATGTGGCTTTCTTT.

This rearrangement joins TRBV5-6 to TRBJ2-3; 7 nucleotides line up with TRBD2. Germline V lookup: CDR1 SGHDT, CDR2 YYEEEE. The CDR3 consists of 14 residues. Trimming took 2 bases from V and 4 from J; bases not matched to a gene: 4. The chain's CDR3 is CASSFRGRADTQYF. The CDR3 region has the DNA TGTGCCAGCAGCTTCCGAGGGAGGGCAGATACGCAGTATTTT.

The V gene is TRBV11-2, the J gene TRBJ2-3; a possible D gene is TRBD2 (5 bases). V lost 5 bases and J lost 8, with 17 bases in between. The CDR3 sequence is 14 residues long. Germline CDR1 and CDR2: SGHAT and FQNNGV. CDR3 nucleotides: TGTGCCAGCAGCGGAAACCGAGGGCGTGGTACGCAGTATTTT. This sequence encodes CASSGNRGRGTQYF.

The CDR3 here is CASSEIQGANEKLFF. The CDR3, as DNA: TGTGCCAGCAGTGAAATCCAGGGGGCTAATGAAAAACTGTTTTTT. The chain has TRBV6-1 and TRBJ1-4, with 7 bases fitting TRBD1. The CDR3 contains 15 residues. The ends lost 2 bases at V and 3 bases at J; junction bases unmatched: 3. The germline CDR1 and CDR2 sequences are MNHNS and SASEGT.

The gene calls are TRBV9 and TRBJ1-1, with 7 bases identical to TRBD1. J lost 7 bases, V lost 4 bases, and 4 bases had no gene match. Germline CDR1 is SGDLS and CDR2 is YYNGEE. The length of the CDR3 is 12 residues. CDR3 loop: CASSRQGGEAFF. CDR3 sequence (DNA): TGTGCCAGCAGCCGTCAGGGGGGTGAAGCTTTCTTT.

The chain carries TRBV7-2 and TRBJ2-7; TRBD2 aligns across 8 bases. Germline-derived CDR1 and CDR2 are SGHTA and FQGNSA. V dropped 1 base and J dropped 1; count of bases not matched to a gene: 3. The CDR3 has 15 amino acids. The CDR3 sequence: CASSLGPSGSYEQYF. The DNA of the CDR3 is TGTGCCAGCAGCTTAGGCCCTAGCGGGTCCTACGAGCAGTACTTC.

The rearrangement links TRBV5-4 to TRBJ2-1; 7 positions agree with TRBD1. Germline V CDR1 and CDR2: SGHNT, YYREEE (reference sequence). The CDR3 spans 14 residues. Trimming cost V 1 base and J 7 bases; bases outside gene matches: 5. The CDR3, as DNA: TGTGCCAGCAGCTTGATACAGGGGCGGAATGAGCAGTTCTTC. Its protein product is CASSLIQGRNEQFF.

This chain uses TRBV2 with TRBJ1-2; 7 bases line up with TRBD1. Germline values: CDR1 SNHLY, CDR2 FYNNEI. This CDR3 region has 15 residues. With V trimmed by 2 bases and J by 6 bases, 9 bases remained unmatched. Here the CDR3 reads CASSERVQGSDGYTF. CDR3 bases: TGTGCCAGCAGTGAAAGGGTACAGGGGAGTGATGGCTACACCTTC.

To note about this clone: Additional DNA sequences in this sample encode the identical CDR3. The chain uses TRBV9 and TRBJ1-3; no definite D call. Germline values: CDR1 SGDLS, CDR2 YYNGEE. V was trimmed by 5 bases and J by 0 bases, leaving 12 bases between them. The CDR3 is 15 residues long. CDR3 sequence (DNA): TGTGCCAGCAGTCCTTTGGGGTCCTCTGGAAACACCATATATTTT. Translated: CASSPLGSSGNTIYF.

This chain uses TRBV27 with TRBJ1-2; a weak D match, TRBD1 (5 bases). The germline V gene encodes CDR1 MNHEY and CDR2 SMNVEV (reference sequence). V shed 6 bases and J shed 5 bases, with 13 bases lying between them. This CDR3 has 13 amino acids. CDR3 amino acids: CASSRDGIYGYTF. The DNA of the CDR3 is TGTGCCAGCAGCCGGGACGGGATTTATGGCTACACCTTC.

This clone was seen more than once but under ten times. The same CDR3 can be traced to other DNA sequences in this sample. This chain links TRBV5-4 with TRBJ2-2, with D perhaps TRBD1 (5 bases). The germline V and J ends were trimmed by 0 bases and 1 base, with 7 bases remaining between them. CDR3 length: 15 residues. The germline V gene encodes CDR1 SGHNT and CDR2 YYREEE (reference sequence). The CDR3 nucleotides read TGTGCCAGCAGCTTGGGAGGACAGAACACCGGGGAGCTGTTTTTT. Its protein is CASSLGGQNTGELFF.

The V call is TRBV6-2 or TRBV6-3, the J call TRBJ2-1, with TRBD2 identical over 11 bases. This CDR3 is 15 amino acids long. Germline CDR1 reads MNHEY; CDR2 reads SVGEGT. V shed 4 bases and J 4 bases; nucleotides not matched to a gene: 3. The CDR3 region has the DNA TGTGCCAGCAGTTTAGCGGGGGGGCGATACAATGAGCAGTTCTTC. Translation gives CASSLAGGRYNEQFF.

The genes are TRBV5-4 and TRBJ2-5; 8 bases line up with TRBD2. CDR3 length: 15 amino acids. Trimming cost V 0 bases and J 1 base; bases outside gene matches: 2. Germline V gene lookup returns CDR1 SGHNT and CDR2 YYREEE (reference sequence). The CDR3 here is CASSLVGTSQETQYF. In DNA form, the CDR3 reads TGTGCCAGCAGCTTGGTAGGGACTAGCCAAGAGACCCAGTACTTC.

This chain links TRBV28 with TRBJ1-2; 9 nucleotides align to TRBD1. The CDR3 contains 17 residues. Germline CDR1 is MDHEN and CDR2 is SYDVKM. V dropped 7 bases and J dropped 8; count of bases not matched to a gene: 20. Here the CDR3 reads CASTISGTGFSVGGYTF. The CDR3 DNA reads as TGTGCCAGCACCATATCCGGGACAGGGTTTTCGGTTGGAGGCTACACCTTC.

The chain carries TRBV4-1 and TRBJ2-7, with 8 bases lining up with TRBD2. Germline V gene sequence: CDR1 MGHRA, CDR2 YSYEKL. This CDR3 contains 16 residues. Losses at the gene ends were 2 bases for V and 0 bases for J; bases not matched to a gene: 6. CDR3: CASSQLSGMPSYEQYF. The CDR3 DNA reads as TGCGCCAGCAGCCAACTTAGCGGGATGCCCTCCTACGAGCAGTACTTC.

The V and J genes are TRBV6-4 and TRBJ1-4; 8 bases are a match to TRBD1. V lost 5 bases and J lost 10; bases outside the gene matches: 6. CDR1 and CDR2 (germline): MRHNA, SNTAGT. This CDR3 comprises 13 residues. Here the CDR3 reads CASSPDRGGKLFF. The CDR3, as DNA: TGTGCCAGCAGTCCCGACAGGGGAGGAAAACTGTTTTTT.

This chain uses TRBV19 with TRBJ1-1; D perhaps matches TRBD1 (5 bases). The CDR3 runs 14 residues. The germline gives CDR1 LNHDA, CDR2 SQIVND (reference sequence). V shed 3 bases and J shed 5 bases, with 13 bases lying between them. The CDR3 sequence is CASSITRGGTEAFF. In DNA form, the CDR3 reads TGTGCCAGTAGTATCACCCGGGGGGGAACTGAAGCTTTCTTT.

The chain links TRBV27 to TRBJ1-6; tentatively, D is TRBD1 (6 bases). Trimming pared 4 bases from V and 13 bases from J, leaving 11 bases between. Germline V gives CDR1 MNHEY, CDR2 SMNVEV (reference sequence). The CDR3 covers 12 residues. CDR3 amino acids: CASSYLQGPLHF. CDR3 nucleotide sequence: TGTGCCAGCAGTTACCTACAGGGTCCCCTCCACTTT.